Below are 23 T cell receptor beta chains sequenced from a single sample in a study of OX40 agonist ivuxolimab in advanced cancers. Using immunoSEQ multiplex PCR, the repertoire was profiled, and TCRdb retains in-frame clones only, with some absent. The repertoire holds around 76,000 clones, with around 80% as singletons. Sequencing used CD4+ or CD8+ T cells sorted from blood, obtained in a trial of the OX40 agonist ivuxolimab. The receptors shown here come from an adult with an advanced solid tumor such as melanoma, head and neck, liver or kidney cancer.

The rearrangement links TRBV19 to TRBJ1-3; D not resolved. The CDR3 sequence is 14 residues long. V lost 5 bases, J lost 0 bases, and 8 bases lay in between. Germline-derived CDR1 and CDR2 are LNHDA and SQIVND (reference sequence). In nucleotides, the CDR3 is TGTGCCAGTAGTGACCGGAGCTCTGGAAACACCATATATTTT. Its protein is CASSDRSSGNTIYF.

This chain links TRBV5-4 with TRBJ1-2; TRBD1 agrees at 7 bases. CDR1 SGHNT and CDR2 YYREEE come from the germline V gene (reference sequence). CDR3 size: 15 residues. The J segment lost 6 bases and the V segment lost 4 bases, leaving 12 bases of the junction unmatched. CDR3: CASSQGQWSGDGYTF. The CDR3, as DNA: TGTGCCAGCAGCCAGGGACAGTGGTCCGGGGATGGCTACACCTTC.

The genes are TRBV5-5 and TRBJ2-7; D ambiguous. The germline V gene has CDR1 SGHKS and CDR2 YYEKEE (reference sequence). This CDR3 has 12 amino acids. Trimming took 3 bases from V and 0 from J, leaving 4 bases between them. The CDR3 DNA reads TGTGCCAGCAGCTCCCGCTCCTACGAGCAGTACTTC. Translation gives CASSSRSYEQYF.

This chain joins TRBV4-1 and TRBJ1-3, with D unclear. V was trimmed by 0 bases and J by 4 bases, leaving 10 bases between them. The germline gives CDR1 MGHRA, CDR2 YSYEKL. The CDR3 spans 15 residues. The CDR3: CASSQDKLRGNTIYF. Written as DNA, the CDR3 is TGCGCCAGCAGCCAAGATAAACTGAGAGGAAACACCATATATTTT.

This clone showed up many times. The chain joins TRBV5-1 to TRBJ1-1; the match to TRBD1 covers 10 bases. CDR1 and CDR2 (germline): SGHRS, YFSETQ. This CDR3 has 16 residues. V lost 4 bases, J lost 1 base, and 7 bases stayed unmatched. The CDR3 sequence is CASSLGTGAGNTEAFF. As DNA, the CDR3 is TGCGCCAGCAGCCTAGGGACAGGGGCAGGGAACACTGAAGCTTTCTTT.

This clone was seen more than once but under ten times. V and J are TRBV13 and TRBJ2-3, with TRBD2 as a possible D gene (5 bases). The CDR3 is 12 residues long. The germline gives CDR1 PRHDT, CDR2 FYEKMQ (reference sequence). The ends were cut back, 3 bases at V and 4 bases at J, with 5 bases in the middle. CDR3 in amino acids: CASSFGADTQYF. The CDR3, as DNA: TGTGCCAGCAGCTTCGGGGCAGATACGCAGTATTTT.

The chain employs TRBV4-3 and TRBJ2-3; D is uncertain. The germline CDR1 and CDR2 sequences are LGHNA and YSLEER. The germline V and J ends were trimmed by 0 bases and 7 bases, with 20 bases remaining between them. CDR3 size: 17 residues. CDR3 nucleotide sequence: TGCGCCAGCAGCCAAGATAGGATAGGGCTGATCGTGTATACGCAGTATTTT. Protein: CASSQDRIGLIVYTQYF.

This chain links TRBV9 with TRBJ1-6, with 10 nucleotides matching TRBD1. The CDR3 extends over 14 amino acids. The germline CDR1 and CDR2 sequences are SGDLS and YYNGEE. V lost 6 bases, J lost 7 bases, and 4 bases stayed unmatched. CDR3 protein: CASKRGQGNSPLHF. The CDR3 DNA reads TGTGCCAGCAAGAGGGGACAGGGGAATTCACCCCTCCACTTT. The variable domain in full, with the rest retrieved from reference TRBV9 and TRBJ1-6, is DSGVTQTPKHLITATGQRVTLRCSPRSGDLSVYWYQQSLDQGLQFLIQYYNGEERAKGNILERFSAQQFPDLHSELNLSSLELGDSALYFCASKRGQGNSPLHFGNGTRLTVT.

The CDR3 is CASRQNTMRAGELFF. In nucleotides, the CDR3 is TGTGCCAGCAGACAAAACACTATGCGGGCCGGGGAGCTGTTTTTT. This chain joins TRBV9 and TRBJ2-2, with D perhaps TRBD2 (5 bases). Per the germline V gene, CDR1 is SGDLS and CDR2 is YYNGEE. The V end was cut by 5 bases, the J end by 6 bases, with 17 bases between. This CDR3 is built from 15 residues.

This clone was seen a handful of times. The rearrangement links TRBV27 to TRBJ1-2, with unresolved D. This CDR3 spans 11 amino acids. V gave up 8 bases and J gave up 4 bases, with 8 bases separating them. CDR1 MNHEY and CDR2 SMNVEV come from the germline V gene (reference sequence). CDR3 coding DNA: TGTGCCAGCGGAAGAGGCTATGGCTACACCTTC. This encodes CASGRGYGYTF.

The chain recombines TRBV6-5 with TRBJ1-2, with D possibly matching TRBD1 (6 bases). V gave up 2 bases and J gave up 3 bases, with 7 bases separating them. CDR1 and CDR2 from the germline V gene are MNHEY and SVGAGI. This CDR3 has 13 amino acids. The CDR3 protein is CASSYGGDYGYTF. The CDR3, as DNA: TGTGCCAGCAGTTACGGGGGCGACTATGGCTACACCTTC.

This clone was found a few times. V is TRBV15 and J is TRBJ2-5; 9 bases agree with TRBD2. This CDR3 has 17 amino acids. The germline V gene has CDR1 LNHNV and CDR2 YYDKDF (reference sequence). Trimming took 3 bases from V and 5 from J; bases not matched to a gene: 13. Here the CDR3 reads CATSSGLAGGPRETQYF. In DNA form, the CDR3 reads TGTGCCACCAGCAGTGGCTTGGCGGGAGGGCCGAGGGAGACCCAGTACTTC.

V gene TRBV28 combines with J gene TRBJ2-4; D is unresolved. Trimming took 6 bases from V and 0 from J, leaving 15 bases between them. Germline V gives CDR1 MDHEN, CDR2 SYDVKM. The CDR3 has 16 amino acids. The CDR3 protein is CASSLPYPTAKNIQYF. CDR3 sequence (DNA): TGTGCCAGCAGCTTGCCCTATCCGACAGCCAAAAACATTCAGTACTTC.

The chain employs TRBV6-5 and TRBJ2-1; perhaps TRBD2 as D (5 bases). V gave up 0 bases and J gave up 0 bases, with 9 bases separating them. CDR3 length: 16 amino acids. The V gene's germline CDR1 is MNHEY and CDR2 SVGAGI. The CDR3 reads CASSYSPGSSYNEQFF. DNA of the CDR3: TGTGCCAGCAGTTACTCCCCGGGGAGCTCCTACAATGAGCAGTTCTTC.

The rearrangement links TRBV19 to TRBJ1-2; unclear D gene. From germline, CDR1 is LNHDA and CDR2 SQIVND (reference sequence). The CDR3 covers 11 residues. The germline V and J ends were trimmed by 6 bases and 5 bases, with 7 bases remaining between them. The CDR3 DNA reads TGTGCCAGTAGCCCTGGGTATGGCTACACCTTC. Translation gives CASSPGYGYTF.

The chain couples TRBV4-3 to TRBJ1-1; 7 positions agree with TRBD1. V was pared by 6 bases and J by 1 base, with 11 bases of the junction left unmatched. Germline V CDR1 and CDR2: LGHNA, YSLEER. The CDR3 has 16 amino acids. The CDR3 DNA reads as TGCGCCAGCAGACGACAGGGATTCTCCCGGAACACTGAAGCTTTCTTT. This gives the protein CASRRQGFSRNTEAFF.

V gene TRBV5-1 combines with J gene TRBJ2-5, with TRBD2 matching over 16 bases. CDR3 length: 17 amino acids. Germline trimming cut 3 bases from V and 4 bases from J; bases unmatched to any gene: 6. CDR1 and CDR2 from the germline V gene are SGHRS and YFSETQ. The CDR3 DNA reads as TGCGCCAGCAGCTGGGGACTAGCGGGAGGGCCGGGAGAGACCCAGTACTTC. Its protein product is CASSWGLAGGPGETQYF.

The chain links TRBV27 to TRBJ1-2, with D unresolved. CDR3 size: 13 residues. Looked up from germline, CDR1 is MNHEY and CDR2 is SMNVEV (reference sequence). Trimming pared 4 bases from V and 3 bases from J, leaving 9 bases between. CDR3 bases: TGTGCCAGCAGTTACGGTAGAGACTATGGCTACACCTTC. Amino acids: CASSYGRDYGYTF.

The V call is TRBV5-1, the J call TRBJ1-4; D gene uncertain. The CDR3 spans 16 residues. Germline loops: CDR1 SGHRS, CDR2 YFSETQ. Trimming stripped 4 bases from V and 3 bases from J, with 16 bases between. CDR3 in DNA: TGCGCCAGCAGCCTGGACCGACTTGGTCCTAATGAAAAACTGTTTTTT. Amino acid sequence: CASSLDRLGPNEKLFF.

The chain carries TRBV7-2 and TRBJ2-2, with D maybe TRBD1 (5 bases). Germline V CDR1 and CDR2: SGHTA, FQGNSA. With 5 bases removed from V and 6 bases from J, the gap between germline ends came to 13 bases. The CDR3 spans 14 residues. Here the CDR3 DNA reads TGTGCCAGCAGCGCGACAGTGACGGCCGGGGAGCTGTTTTTT. It yields the protein CASSATVTAGELFF.

This rearrangement joins TRBV11-2 to TRBJ2-7; D not resolved. The CDR3 is made up of 14 amino acids. Trimming left V 0 bases short and J 4 bases short, with 10 bases between. CDR1 SGHAT and CDR2 FQNNGV come from the germline V gene. CDR3 DNA: TGTGCCAGCAGCTTAGAAGTCCTGACGTACGAGCAGTACTTC. This translates into CASSLEVLTYEQYF.

The chain is built from TRBV5-1 and TRBJ1-1, with D unclear. The ends were cut back, 0 bases at V and 4 bases at J, with 10 bases in the middle. CDR1 SGHRS and CDR2 YFSETQ come from the germline V gene. The CDR3 is made up of 14 amino acids. CDR3 residues: CASSLVAGSTEAFF. In DNA form, the CDR3 reads TGCGCCAGCAGCTTGGTGGCAGGAAGCACTGAAGCTTTCTTT. The full variable domain, rest sourced from reference TRBV5-1 and TRBJ1-1, is KAGVTQTPRYLIKTRGQQVTLSCSPISGHRSVSWYQQTPGQGLQFLFEYFSETQRNKGNFPGRFSGRQFSNSRSEMNVSTLELGDSALYLCASSLVAGSTEAFFGQGTRLTVV.

The chain uses TRBV6-1 and TRBJ2-7; D might be TRBD1 or TRBD2, each matching 5 bases. CDR1 and CDR2 (germline): MNHNS, SASEGT. Trimming took off 4 bases at V and 6 bases at J, with 19 bases between the two ends. The CDR3 totals 15 residues. The DNA for the CDR3 is TGTGCCAGCAGTGCTACTAGTTCTCCCGGGGCCGAGCAGTACTTC. Residues: CASSATSSPGAEQYF.